Listed here are 28 T cell receptor beta chains from one sample, sequenced in a study of control samples from healthy donors and cancer patients. The table came from immunoSEQ multiplex PCR; TCRdb's copy has only in-frame clones and leaves some out. The profile covers some 67,000 clones, with roughly 89% appearing a single time and over 15% taken by the ten largest. Input material: PBMCs. The receptor set was obtained from a man between 60 and 70 years old with lung cancer.

V usage is TRBV7-9 and J usage is TRBJ2-7; the D is unclear. In germline, CDR1 is SEHNR, CDR2 FQNEAQ (reference sequence). The CDR3 is 11 residues long. V was trimmed by 0 bases and J by 7 bases, leaving 4 bases between them. CDR3 loop: CASSLATEQYF. The DNA for the CDR3 is TGTGCCAGCAGCTTAGCGACAGAGCAGTACTTC.

The chain uses TRBV7-9 and TRBJ2-5; possible D gene TRBD1, 6 bases. Between the trimmed V and J ends, which lost 1 base and 5 bases, there was a span of 11 bases. CDR1 SEHNR and CDR2 FQNEAQ come from the germline V gene (reference sequence). The CDR3 runs to 14 residues. CDR3 DNA: TGTGCCAGCAGCTTAGTGAGCCAGGGGGAGACCCAGTACTTC. It encodes CASSLVSQGETQYF.

The rearrangement links TRBV18 to TRBJ1-2; possibly TRBD1 for D (5 bases). The V gene's germline CDR1 is KGHSH and CDR2 LQKENI. This CDR3 has 13 amino acids. V lost 3 bases and J lost 7, with 12 bases in between. CDR3 nucleotide sequence: TGTGCCAGCTCACCCTGGGACTCTAGTGGCTACACCTTC. Its protein product is CASSPWDSSGYTF.

CDR3 nucleotides: TGTGCCAGCAGTAATGGGGATAGCAATCAGCCCCAGCATTTT. Translated, it gives CASSNGDSNQPQHF. This chain joins TRBV6-5 and TRBJ1-5; no reliable D call. The germline V and J ends were trimmed by 5 bases and 0 bases, with 8 bases remaining between them. The CDR3 runs to 14 residues. CDR1 is MNHEY and CDR2 is SVGAGI in the germline V gene.

The chain has TRBV27 and TRBJ2-3, with 7 bases lining up with TRBD1. The CDR3 is 18 amino acids. J gave up 0 bases and V 0 bases, and 9 bases lay outside the gene matches. Germline CDR1 is MNHEY and CDR2 is SMNVEV (reference sequence). CDR3 residues: CASSLSLSAGGSTDTQYF. CDR3 nucleotide sequence: TGTGCCAGCAGTTTATCTCTCTCGGCAGGGGGTAGCACAGATACGCAGTATTTT.

This clone appeared once. The chain is built from TRBV6-5 and TRBJ2-1, with D possibly being TRBD2 (6 bases). The CDR3 sequence is 15 residues long. V was pared by 2 bases and J by 1 base, with 9 bases between. From germline, CDR1 is MNHEY and CDR2 SVGAGI. The CDR3 is CASSYAGGSYNEQFF. In DNA form, the CDR3 reads TGTGCCAGCAGTTACGCCGGGGGTTCCTACAATGAGCAGTTCTTC.

The V and J genes are TRBV4-1 and TRBJ2-3, with 9 nucleotides matching TRBD2. In germline, CDR1 is MGHRA, CDR2 YSYEKL. This CDR3 region has 15 residues. The V and J ends lost 4 bases and 4 bases, in that order; junction bases with no gene match: 6. DNA for the CDR3: TGCGCCAGCAGCCCAAAGCGGGGGGCCCCAGATACGCAGTATTTT. It codes for CASSPKRGAPDTQYF.

CDR3 bases: TGCGCCAGTAGGACAGCAAAGAACACTGAAGCTTTCTTT. This sequence encodes CASRTAKNTEAFF. The chain uses TRBV10-1 and TRBJ1-1; perhaps TRBD1 as D (6 bases). This CDR3 region has 13 residues. V was clipped by 9 bases and J by 1 base, with 12 bases between them. Per the germline V gene, CDR1 is WNHNN and CDR2 is SYGVQD (reference sequence).

The chain is built from TRBV5-1 and TRBJ2-1; 10 bases match TRBD2. Germline assignment: CDR1 SGHRS and CDR2 YFSETQ. This CDR3 has 16 residues. With 4 bases clipped from V and 7 bases from J, the junction kept 11 bases outside the gene matches. CDR3 sequence reads: CASSPPVTSGQNEQFF. DNA of the CDR3: TGCGCCAGCAGCCCGCCTGTGACTAGCGGGCAGAATGAGCAGTTCTTC.

CDR3 DNA: TGTGCCAGCAGCAGGAGGGGCTTCGCCAATCAGCCCCAGCATTTT. Translated, it gives CASSRRGFANQPQHF. The chain recombines TRBV5-8 with TRBJ1-5; maybe TRBD1 (5 bases). Trimming removed 4 bases at V and 3 bases at J, with 14 bases between. Germline loops: CDR1 SGHTS, CDR2 YDEGEE. CDR3 length: 15 amino acids.

The genes are TRBV6-5 and TRBJ2-7; no firm D call. The germline CDR1 and CDR2 sequences are MNHEY and SVGAGI. Between the trimmed V and J ends, which lost 6 bases and 5 bases, there was a span of 20 bases. The CDR3 is 15 amino acids. DNA for the CDR3: TGTGCCAGCAGCGGCAGAGGAAAGGTACTGAACGAGCAGTACTTC. It yields the protein CASSGRGKVLNEQYF.

The chain has TRBV18 and TRBJ2-1; the D gene is possibly TRBD2 (6 bases). This CDR3 has 14 residues. Trimming removed 3 bases from V and 3 bases from J, with 9 bases in between. The germline gives CDR1 KGHSH, CDR2 LQKENI. DNA of the CDR3: TGTGCCAGCTCACCCCGGGACTTCTACAATGAGCAGTTCTTC. Residues: CASSPRDFYNEQFF.

The V call is TRBV25-1, the J call TRBJ2-3; 9 nucleotides match TRBD1. Germline CDR1 and CDR2: MGHDK and SYGVNS. The ends lost 2 bases at V and 5 bases at J; junction bases unmatched: 5. The CDR3 sequence is 15 residues long. The CDR3 DNA follows: TGTGCCAGCAGTGAAGCACAGGGGGCGCGAGATACGCAGTATTTT. It yields the protein CASSEAQGARDTQYF.

The chain links TRBV9 to TRBJ1-1; D not certain. Between the trimmed V and J ends, which lost 3 bases and 5 bases, there was a span of 11 bases. Germline V gene data show CDR1 as SGDLS and CDR2 as YYNGEE. The CDR3 covers 13 residues. The CDR3 DNA follows: TGTGCCAGCAGCGAGAGGGTAAGGACTGAAGCTTTCTTT. Translated, it gives CASSERVRTEAFF.

The rearrangement joins TRBV6-5 to TRBJ1-5; 10 bases map to TRBD1. The V gene's germline CDR1 is MNHEY and CDR2 SVGAGI. Germline trimming cut 2 bases from V and 5 bases from J; bases unmatched to any gene: 3. The CDR3 totals 15 residues. As DNA, the CDR3 is TGTGCCAGCAGTTACGGCGGGACAGGGGATCAGCCCCAGCATTTT. This translates into CASSYGGTGDQPQHF.

The V gene is TRBV27, the J gene TRBJ2-1; TRBD1 matches 8 bases. Germline CDR1 and CDR2: MNHEY and SMNVEV (reference sequence). The CDR3 has 15 amino acids. V gave up 6 bases and J gave up 4 bases; unmatched junction bases: 8. CDR3 amino acids: CASSPGRQGYNEQFF. CDR3 nucleotide sequence: TGTGCCAGCAGCCCAGGGCGACAGGGGTACAATGAGCAGTTCTTC.

V and J are TRBV11-2 and TRBJ2-3; tentatively, D is TRBD2 (5 bases). The CDR3 sequence is 14 residues long. V dropped 5 bases and J dropped 2 bases, with 11 bases sitting between them. Germline V gives CDR1 SGHAT, CDR2 FQNNGV. CDR3 loop: CASSLTRNTDTQYF. CDR3 DNA sequence: TGTGCCAGCAGCCTAACTAGAAACACAGATACGCAGTATTTT.

The chain recombines TRBV13 with TRBJ2-3; 9 bases fit TRBD1. The CDR3 totals 17 residues. CDR1 and CDR2 (germline): PRHDT, FYEKMQ (reference sequence). V shed 2 bases, J shed 0 bases, and the junction held 6 bases outside the gene matches. The CDR3 bases are TGTGCCAGCAGCTTAACCCAGGGACAGGGTAGCACAGATACGCAGTATTTT. Residues: CASSLTQGQGSTDTQYF.

The chain employs TRBV14 and TRBJ2-7; perhaps TRBD2 as D (6 bases). Germline values: CDR1 SGHDN, CDR2 FVKESK. This CDR3 has 12 amino acids. The CDR3 here is CLSKRTTMEQYV. CDR3 DNA: TGTCTGAGCAAGCGGACTACGATGGAGCAGTACGTC.

By frequency in the sample, this clone is large. The CDR3 DNA is TGTGCCAGCAGCACCGGGACAGGACAAAACATTCAGTACTTC. Translated, it gives CASSTGTGQNIQYF. The rearrangement links TRBV5-5 to TRBJ2-4; 8 bases line up with TRBD1. V was clipped by 4 bases and J by 5 bases; unmatched bases: 5. The CDR3 is 14 amino acids. CDR1 is SGHKS and CDR2 is YYEKEE in the germline V gene (reference sequence).

The gene calls are TRBV21-1 and TRBJ2-7; the tabulated D call, TRBD2, remains unverified against the DNA. TRBV21-1 is tagged as a pseudogene. The CDR3 is 14 residues long. The CDR3 region has the DNA TGTGCCACCAGACTAAAAAAATTCTCCTACGAGCAGTACGTC. Protein product: CATRLKKFSYEQYV.

This clone was counted only a few times. This chain joins TRBV12-3 or TRBV12-4 and TRBJ1-1; no firm D call. V shed 2 bases and J shed 1 base, with 5 bases lying between them. There are 13 residues in the CDR3. CDR3 nucleotides: TGTGCCAGCAGTTTACGGGGGAACACTGAAGCTTTCTTT. Amino acid sequence: CASSLRGNTEAFF.

The chain combines TRBV12-3 or TRBV12-4 with TRBJ1-2; the match to TRBD1 covers 7 bases. V dropped 6 bases and J dropped 6; count of bases not matched to a gene: 4. This CDR3 is 12 amino acids long. In DNA form, the CDR3 reads TGTGCCAGCAGCCCCGGGACAGATGGCTACACCTTC. This gives the protein CASSPGTDGYTF.

The chain employs TRBV7-6 and TRBJ1-3, with D perhaps TRBD1 (5 bases). The CDR3 extends over 16 amino acids. Germline loops: CDR1 SGHVS, CDR2 FNYEAQ. V lost 4 bases to trimming and J lost 1 base, with 14 bases between them. The CDR3 is CASSSAGTASGNTIYF. CDR3 nucleotides: TGTGCCAGCAGCTCGGCCGGGACGGCGTCTGGAAACACCATATATTTT.

This clone was counted once. The V gene is TRBV5-1, the J gene TRBJ2-5; TRBD2 is a possible D gene (7 bases). Germline CDR1 is SGHRS and CDR2 is YFSETQ. V was cut by 2 bases and J by 5 bases, with 22 bases left in between. CDR3 length: 17 amino acids. CDR3 DNA: TGCGCCAGCAGCTTTACTAGAGGCGGGGGCGGAAGGGAGACCCAGTACTTC. Its protein product is CASSFTRGGGGRETQYF. Variable domain in full (rest from reference TRBV5-1 and TRBJ2-5): KAGVTQTPRYLIKTRGQQVTLSCSPISGHRSVSWYQQTPGQGLQFLFEYFSETQRNKGNFPGRFSGRQFSNSRSEMNVSTLELGDSALYLCASSFTRGGGGRETQYFGPGTRLLVL.

The chain links TRBV25-1 to TRBJ1-1, with a weak D call TRBD1 (5 bases). Between the trimmed V and J ends, which lost 5 bases and 1 base, there was a span of 14 bases. CDR3 length equals 15 residues. The germline V gene has CDR1 MGHDK and CDR2 SYGVNS. The CDR3 protein is CASSRDRMKNTEAFF. The DNA for the CDR3 is TGTGCCAGCAGTAGGGACCGGATGAAGAACACTGAAGCTTTCTTT.

The V call is TRBV7-3, the J call TRBJ1-1; maybe TRBD1 (5 bases). With 4 bases removed from V and 9 bases from J, the gap between germline ends came to 9 bases. Germline CDR1 SGHTA, CDR2 FQGTGA. CDR3 length equals 11 residues. CDR3 sequence reads: CASSWGPQAFF. The CDR3 DNA reads as TGTGCCAGCAGCTGGGGCCCCCAAGCTTTCTTT.

The genes are TRBV5-1 and TRBJ1-5; D gene uncertain. CDR3 length equals 15 residues. Germline CDR1 is SGHRS and CDR2 is YFSETQ. Trimming removed 4 bases at V and 0 bases at J, with 11 bases between. CDR3 nucleotides: TGCGCCAGCAGCCCGTCTCAAAATAGCAATCAGCCCCAGCATTTT. Translation gives CASSPSQNSNQPQHF.